A single sample gave rise to the 16 T cell receptor beta chains below, sequenced in a study of beta chain features in type 1 diabetes. The isolated RNA, all of it, was reverse transcribed, so expressed TCRB transcripts were what got sequenced. Repertoires were generated with immunoSEQ multiplex PCR, while TCRdb's copy carries only in-frame clones and drops some. In the table there are approximately 140,000 clones, under 60% of which are singletons. The sequenced sample was Tregs from blood. The source is a man aged 18 to 29 in good health.

The V call is TRBV7-9, the J call TRBJ2-1; possibly TRBD1 for D (5 bases). The CDR3 is 14 amino acids. Germline V gene sequence: CDR1 SEHNR, CDR2 FQNEAQ (reference sequence). The V gene lost 6 bases and the J gene lost 0 bases, with 9 bases spanning the gap. CDR3 loop: CASRPQGSYNEQFF. The CDR3 nucleotides read TGTGCCAGCAGGCCGCAGGGCTCCTACAATGAGCAGTTCTTC.

The chain employs TRBV18 and TRBJ2-7, with 8 bases matching TRBD1. Germline CDR1 KGHSH, CDR2 LQKENI. Trimming removed 6 bases from V and 7 bases from J; junction bases left unmatched: 20. The CDR3 has 17 amino acids. The CDR3 loop is CASSERIPGQVKGEQYF. Here the CDR3 DNA reads TGTGCCAGCTCCGAAAGAATACCGGGACAGGTAAAGGGGGAGCAGTACTTC.

The gene calls are TRBV7-8 and TRBJ1-5, with 7 bases that match TRBD1. The trim removed 0 bases at V and 6 bases at J, leaving 5 bases unmatched. Looked up from germline, CDR1 is SGHVS and CDR2 is FQNEAQ. The CDR3 has 15 amino acids. The CDR3, as DNA: TGTGCCAGCAGCTTAGCTACAGGGGTAGGTCAGCCCCAGCATTTT. This gives the protein CASSLATGVGQPQHF.

The chain carries TRBV6-1 and TRBJ1-3, with D perhaps matching TRBD1 (6 bases). The V gene lost 6 bases and the J gene lost 0 bases, with 12 bases spanning the gap. The CDR3 consists of 15 residues. The germline gives CDR1 MNHNS, CDR2 SASEGT. The CDR3 bases are TGTGCCAGCAGCTTTGACAGGAGCTCTGGAAACACCATATATTTT. This translates into CASSFDRSSGNTIYF.

The chain joins TRBV4-3 to TRBJ2-7, with 10 nucleotides matching TRBD2. CDR3 length equals 14 residues. The junction had 3 bases not matched to a gene; V was cut back by 1 base and J by 6 bases. The V gene's germline CDR1 is LGHNA and CDR2 YSLEER. The CDR3 reads CASSQGSSGSEQYF. For the CDR3, the DNA is TGCGCCAGCAGCCAAGGGTCTAGCGGGAGCGAGCAGTACTTC.

This clone showed up just a few times. The chain employs TRBV7-9 and TRBJ2-7, with D unclear. Germline assignment: CDR1 SEHNR and CDR2 FQNEAQ (reference sequence). The V end lost 3 bases, the J end lost 3 bases, and 9 bases lay between the germline ends. CDR3 size: 13 residues. The CDR3 region has the DNA TGTGCCAGCAGCTTGAGTACAGACTACGAGCAGTACTTC. Protein sequence: CASSLSTDYEQYF.

This clone has more than one count but fewer than ten. The chain uses TRBV5-1 and TRBJ1-1; a weak D match, TRBD1 (5 bases). The germline CDR1 and CDR2 sequences are SGHRS and YFSETQ. This CDR3 has 15 amino acids. V was pared by 0 bases and J by 4 bases, with 13 bases between. In DNA, the CDR3 is TGCGCCAGCAGCTTGGGGAGCAGGGTTGGCACTGAAGCTTTCTTT. Encoded protein: CASSLGSRVGTEAFF.

The chain has TRBV19 and TRBJ2-3; 10 nucleotides align to TRBD2. The CDR3 runs 16 residues. Germline trimming cut 3 bases from V and 2 bases from J; bases unmatched to any gene: 5. Germline V gene lookup returns CDR1 LNHDA and CDR2 SQIVND (reference sequence). The CDR3: CASSISGRYLTDTQYF. The CDR3 region has the DNA TGTGCCAGTAGTATTAGCGGGAGGTACCTCACAGATACGCAGTATTTT.

The rearrangement uses TRBV7-3 and TRBJ2-7; the D is unclear. Deletions cut 5 bases from V and 1 base from J, with 12 bases between. The CDR3 has 14 residues. CDR1 is SGHTA, CDR2 FQGTGA, per germline. The CDR3 protein is CASSPAEQSYEQYF. DNA of the CDR3: TGTGCCAGCAGCCCCGCGGAGCAGTCCTACGAGCAGTACTTC.

The rearrangement uses TRBV6-5 and TRBJ2-3, with 7 bases aligning to TRBD1. Per the germline V gene, CDR1 is MNHEY and CDR2 is SVGAGI. The CDR3 has 15 amino acids. J was trimmed by 0 bases and V by 5 bases; bases with no gene match: 5. The CDR3 DNA reads as TGTGCCAGCAGTACCGGGACAGCTAGCACAGATACGCAGTATTTT. Amino acids: CASSTGTASTDTQYF.

The chain uses TRBV10-3 and TRBJ1-6, with TRBD1 matching 7 bases. Germline CDR1 is ENHRY and CDR2 is SYGVKD. The V gene end was trimmed by 4 bases and the J gene end by 9 bases; junction bases not matched to a gene: 3. This CDR3 spans 13 amino acids. The CDR3 spells CAISGQGSSPLHF. The CDR3 DNA follows: TGTGCCATCAGTGGACAGGGAAGTTCACCCCTCCACTTT.

The chain employs TRBV29-1 and TRBJ1-2; 9 bases agree with TRBD1. V shed 2 bases and J 3 bases; nucleotides not matched to a gene: 1. CDR1 is SQVTM, CDR2 ANQGSEA, per germline. The CDR3 totals 13 residues. CDR3 sequence reads: CSVETGGYYGYTF. The CDR3 nucleotides read TGCAGCGTTGAAACAGGGGGCTACTATGGCTACACCTTC.

This clone was observed a handful of times. The rearrangement joins TRBV14 to TRBJ2-3, with TRBD2 identical over 8 bases. The CDR3 has 16 amino acids. Germline loops: CDR1 SGHDN, CDR2 FVKESK. V was pared by 0 bases and J by 9 bases, with 11 bases of the junction left unmatched. CDR3 sequence: CASSQEASGSVGTQYF. The CDR3 bases are TGTGCCAGCAGCCAAGAAGCAAGCGGGAGTGTCGGCACGCAGTATTTT.

The rearrangement joins TRBV18 to TRBJ2-1; possible D gene TRBD2, 5 bases. The germline CDR1 and CDR2 sequences are KGHSH and LQKENI. V was cut by 4 bases and J by 6 bases, with 13 bases left in between. The CDR3 contains 14 residues. CDR3 DNA: TGTGCCAGCTCACTCCTAGCTACTAGCAATGAGCAGTTCTTC. This codes for CASSLLATSNEQFF. Full variable domain (remainder filled in from reference TRBV18 and TRBJ2-1): NAGVMQNPRHLVRRRGQEARLRCSPMKGHSHVYWYRQLPEEGLKFMVYLQKENIIDESGMPKERFSAEFPKEGPSILRIQQVVRGDSAAYFCASSLLATSNEQFFGPGTRLTVL.

The chain uses TRBV7-2 and TRBJ2-7; D call uncertain. CDR1 and CDR2 (germline): SGHTA, FQGNSA. V was cut by 3 bases and J by 5 bases, with 11 bases left in between. The CDR3 sequence is 13 residues long. CDR3 sequence (DNA): TGTGCCAGCAGCTTGATTAACGGTAACGAGCAGTACTTC. This gives the protein CASSLINGNEQYF.

This clone was counted between two and nine times. The rearrangement links TRBV6-5 to TRBJ2-7; D call uncertain. V dropped 0 bases and J dropped 3 bases, with 9 bases sitting between them. This CDR3 is built from 14 residues. Germline CDR1 MNHEY, CDR2 SVGAGI. The CDR3 loop reads CASSYSAEDYEQYF. The CDR3 region has the DNA TGTGCCAGCAGTTACTCGGCAGAGGACTACGAGCAGTACTTC.